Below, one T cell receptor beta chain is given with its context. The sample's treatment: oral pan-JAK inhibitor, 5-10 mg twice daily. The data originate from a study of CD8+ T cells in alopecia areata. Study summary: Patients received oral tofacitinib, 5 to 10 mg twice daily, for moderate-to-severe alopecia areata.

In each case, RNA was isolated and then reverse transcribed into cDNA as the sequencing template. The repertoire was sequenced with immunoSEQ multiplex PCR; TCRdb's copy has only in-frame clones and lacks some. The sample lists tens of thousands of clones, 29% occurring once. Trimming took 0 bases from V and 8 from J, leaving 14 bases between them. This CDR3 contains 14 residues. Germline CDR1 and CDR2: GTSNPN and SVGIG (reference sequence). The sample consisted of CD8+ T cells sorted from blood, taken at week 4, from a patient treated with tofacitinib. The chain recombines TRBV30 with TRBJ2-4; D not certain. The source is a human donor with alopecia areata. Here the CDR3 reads CAWSVVAVNDIQYF. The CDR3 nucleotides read TGTGCCTGGAGTGTTGTTGCAGTTAATGACATTCAGTACTTC.